The rows below give T cell receptor beta chains drawn from one sample of a study of CD8 T cells in ankylosing spondylitis. TCRdb re-called the 5' RACE reads through MiXCR, storing one row per CDR3 protein. The sample lists around 320,000 distinct CDR3 sequences, less than 25% occurring once. Material for sequencing was blood, either unsorted or a sorted T cell fraction (not recorded which). Every receptor here comes from a female donor with ankylosing spondylitis or in good health (not recorded which). CDR3s include the opening cysteine and the closing phenylalanine or tryptophan. Each record gives: clone size, J gene, V gene, D gene, CDR3 DNA, CDR3 protein. D genes are given only for firm matches. Size is stated for part of the rows, as once, few or many counts, or as a class when the clone is expanded.

many	TRBJ2-1	TRBV20-1	TRBD2	TGCAGTGCTAGAGAACTGGGAGGGCTAAGCAATGAGCAGTTCTTC	CSARELGGLSNEQFF
many	TRBJ1-2	TRBV12-3/TRBV12-4	TRBD1	TGTGCCAGCAGCCGACAGGGTAGCTATGGCTACACCTTC	CASSRQGSYGYTF
.	TRBJ2-1	TRBV20-1	TRBD1	TGCAGTGCTAGATCCTGGACAGGAGAAAGCTCCTACAATGAGCAGTTCTTC	CSARSWTGESSYNEQFF
.	TRBJ2-3	TRBV5-1	.	TGCGCCAGCAGCTTGGTAGCTAAAGGGTCAGATACGCAGTATTTT	CASSLVAKGSDTQYF
.	TRBJ2-7	TRBV19	TRBD1	TGTGCCAGTAGTATCTTCGGGACAGCCCCCTACGAGCAGTACTTC	CASSIFGTAPYEQYF
.	TRBJ1-6	TRBV4-3	TRBD1	TGCGCCAGCAGCCAAGGACAGGGGGCCGGCGTACCCCTCCACTTT	CASSQGQGAGVPLHF
few	TRBJ2-1	TRBV7-9	TRBD1	TGTGCCAGCAGTTTCATAGGGGGCACTGGAAATGAGCAGTTCTTC	CASSFIGGTGNEQFF
many	TRBJ2-5	TRBV20-1	TRBD2	TGCAGTGCTAGATTGGGACTAGAAGAGACCCAGTACTTC	CSARLGLEETQYF
.	TRBJ1-5	TRBV5-1	TRBD1	TGCGCCAGCAGCTTGGGTGTAGGGGGCGGTTTAAATCAGCCCCAGCATTTT	CASSLGVGGGLNQPQHF
.	TRBJ2-5	TRBV20-1	TRBD1	TGCAGTGCTAGCCGACAGGGAGTAAGAGAGACCCAGTACTTC	CSASRQGVRETQYF
.	TRBJ2-3	TRBV4-3	.	TGCGCCAGCAGCCAAGATTGGGGGGGCACAGATACGCAGTATTTT	CASSQDWGGTDTQYF
few	TRBJ2-2	TRBV6-5	.	TGTGCCAGCAGTTACCTCCCTGGGAGGAACACCGGGGAGCTGTTTTTT	CASSYLPGRNTGELFF
few	TRBJ1-2	TRBV4-3	.	TGCGCCAGCAGCCAGGAACTCAGGGCATTGGGTGGCTACACCTTC	CASSQELRALGGYTF
few	TRBJ2-5	TRBV5-8	.	TGTGCCAGCAGGGGGACACACCAAGAGACCCAGTACTTC	CASRGTHQETQYF
.	TRBJ2-1	TRBV7-6	.	TGTGCCAGCAGCTCCACACGCAGCTCCTACAATGAGCAGTTCTTC	CASSSTRSSYNEQFF
.	TRBJ2-7	TRBV10-1	.	TGCGCCACCCAACATCCCGGGGGTCCCTACGAGCAGTACTTC	CATQHPGGPYEQYF